Following are 28 T cell receptor beta chains from one sample sequenced in a study of beta chain features in type 1 diabetes. Isolated RNA was reverse transcribed in full, so expressed TCRB transcripts were sequenced. Method: immunoSEQ multiplex PCR; TCRdb's copy keeps in-frame clones and lacks some. The table records hundreds of thousands of clones, about 16% of them present only once. Sequencing input: naive CD4+ T cells from blood. The receptors derive from a man aged 18 to 30 in good health.

V usage is TRBV25-1 and J usage is TRBJ2-1, with 9 bases fitting TRBD2. The CDR3 totals 14 residues. V shed 8 bases, J shed 6 bases, and the junction held 8 bases outside the gene matches. The germline V gene has CDR1 MGHDK and CDR2 SYGVNS. The CDR3 loop is CASQKAGGGNEQFF. In nucleotides, the CDR3 is TGTGCCAGCCAAAAAGCGGGAGGCGGCAATGAGCAGTTCTTC.

The CDR3 DNA reads as TGCAGCGTCTCTACCAGATCTGGGGCCAACGTCCTGACTTTC. Translated, it gives CSVSTRSGANVLTF. The V gene is TRBV29-1, the J gene TRBJ2-6; D is undetermined. The V end lost 6 bases, the J end lost 1 base, and 10 bases lay between the germline ends. There are 14 residues in the CDR3. CDR1 and CDR2 (germline): SQVTM, ANQGSEA.

This clone came up a few times. The chain carries TRBV7-2 and TRBJ1-2; the D is unclear. The CDR3 covers 13 residues. V dropped 5 bases and J dropped 4 bases, with 11 bases sitting between them. Germline V gives CDR1 SGHTA, CDR2 FQGNSA. CDR3 nucleotide sequence: TGTGCCAGCAGCCCCCGGGCTACCTATGGCTACACCTTC. Protein sequence: CASSPRATYGYTF.

This rearrangement joins TRBV28 to TRBJ1-5, with 7 positions matching TRBD1. Germline lookup yields CDR1 MDHEN and CDR2 SYDVKM. J lost 7 bases, V lost 4 bases, and 10 bases had no gene match. The CDR3 has 15 amino acids. DNA of the CDR3: TGTGCCAGCAGTTCACAGGGTGCAGGGGGACAGCCCCAGCATTTT. It is translated as CASSSQGAGGQPQHF.

This clone was seen a few times. The chain is built from TRBV11-3 and TRBJ2-2; tentative D call: TRBD1 (6 bases). Germline V lookup: CDR1 SGHNT, CDR2 YENEEA. This CDR3 comprises 13 residues. The V end lost 5 bases, the J end lost 9 bases, and 13 bases lay between the germline ends. The CDR3: CASSVQGRRELFF. The DNA of the CDR3 is TGTGCCAGCAGCGTACAGGGACGGCGGGAGCTGTTTTTT.

This clone turned up a few times. The chain uses TRBV7-2 and TRBJ2-5, with 7 bases fitting TRBD1. The CDR3 contains 15 residues. Germline V gene lookup returns CDR1 SGHTA and CDR2 FQGNSA. The junction had 10 bases not matched to a gene; V was cut back by 4 bases and J by 5 bases. This chain's CDR3 is CASSSRQGPTETQYF. CDR3 bases: TGTGCCAGCAGCTCAAGACAGGGCCCAACGGAGACCCAGTACTTC.

Written as DNA, the CDR3 is TGTGCCAGCAGCTTAGAACTAGCGGGCTCCTACAATGAGCAGTTCTTC. It codes for CASSLELAGSYNEQFF. V usage is TRBV7-9 and J usage is TRBJ2-1; 9 bases match TRBD2. The CDR3 is made up of 16 amino acids. The germline V gene has CDR1 SEHNR and CDR2 FQNEAQ (reference sequence). J gave up 0 bases and V 1 base, and 1 base lay outside the gene matches.

This chain links TRBV7-2 with TRBJ1-4; no reliable D call. The CDR3 runs 14 residues. V dropped 6 bases and J dropped 0 bases, with 8 bases sitting between them. The V gene's germline CDR1 is SGHTA and CDR2 FQGNSA. The CDR3 DNA sequence: TGTGCCAGCAGACTTTTGCCAACTAATGAAAAACTGTTTTTT. Translating gives CASRLLPTNEKLFF.

This clone has more than one count but fewer than ten. J is TRBJ2-4 and V is TRBV19; D is perhaps TRBD1 (6 bases). CDR3 length: 15 amino acids. The V end lost 8 bases, the J end lost 0 bases, and 14 bases lay between the germline ends. Germline values: CDR1 LNHDA, CDR2 SQIVND (reference sequence). CDR3 sequence: CASVETGLAKNIQYF. The CDR3 coding sequence is TGTGCCAGTGTCGAGACAGGCCTAGCCAAAAACATTCAGTACTTC.

As for this clone: In the same sample, other DNA sequences code for this CDR3. The chain is built from TRBV28 and TRBJ1-2; 8 nucleotides agree with TRBD1. CDR3 length: 14 amino acids. Germline-derived CDR1 and CDR2 are MDHEN and SYDVKM. J lost 4 bases, V lost 4 bases, and 5 bases had no gene match. CDR3 in DNA: TGTGCCAGCAGTTCCCCCGGACAGGGCTATGGCTACACCTTC. Translated: CASSSPGQGYGYTF.

This clone was seen more than once but under ten times. The sample carries other DNA sequences with the same CDR3. The rearrangement uses TRBV9 and TRBJ2-3; no firm D call. Trimming removed 0 bases at V and 0 bases at J, with 5 bases between. The CDR3 runs 14 residues. From germline, CDR1 is SGDLS and CDR2 YYNGEE. The CDR3 DNA reads as TGTGCCAGCAGCGTAGCCAGGAGCACAGATACGCAGTATTTT. It translates to CASSVARSTDTQYF.

This chain connects TRBV5-1 to TRBJ1-2, with 9 bases aligning to TRBD1. V was pared by 2 bases and J by 2 bases, with 7 bases of the junction left unmatched. Germline V CDR1 and CDR2: SGHRS, YFSETQ. CDR3 size: 16 residues. The CDR3 DNA follows: TGCGCCAGCAGCTTAATTCGGACAGGGGCCAACTATGGCTACACCTTC. It translates to CASSLIRTGANYGYTF.

In this sample, this clone turned up a few times. The rearrangement joins TRBV25-1 to TRBJ2-3, with D possibly called TRBD1 or TRBD2 (5 bases each). The CDR3 runs 15 residues. With 4 bases removed from V and 1 base from J, the gap between germline ends came to 12 bases. Germline lookup yields CDR1 MGHDK and CDR2 SYGVNS. The CDR3 DNA follows: TGTGCCAGCAGTGCCCTCCGGGGCCGCACAGATACGCAGTATTTT. Its protein product is CASSALRGRTDTQYF.

This clone appeared a few times. The gene calls are TRBV2 and TRBJ2-1; 8 nucleotides align to TRBD1. From germline, CDR1 is SNHLY and CDR2 FYNNEI. The CDR3 has 17 amino acids. The V gene end was trimmed by 7 bases and the J gene end by 4 bases; junction bases not matched to a gene: 15. CDR3 nucleotides: TGTGCCAGCATCGGACAGGGTATCGGGTTTGGATACAATGAGCAGTTCTTC. It translates to CASIGQGIGFGYNEQFF.

The V and J genes are TRBV2 and TRBJ2-5, with 9 bases matching TRBD1. V lost 6 bases and J lost 5; bases outside the gene matches: 4. Germline CDR1 reads SNHLY; CDR2 reads FYNNEI. The CDR3 length is 13 residues. For the CDR3, the DNA is TGTGCCAGCAGCGGACAGGGGCTGGAGACCCAGTACTTC. Protein product: CASSGQGLETQYF.

This clone has more than one count but fewer than ten. The gene calls are TRBV15 and TRBJ1-1; D gene unclear. Germline assignment: CDR1 LNHNV and CDR2 YYDKDF (reference sequence). The V end was cut by 2 bases, the J end by 0 bases, with 7 bases between. The CDR3 covers 14 residues. The CDR3 loop reads CATSRREMNTEAFF. Written as DNA, the CDR3 is TGTGCCACCAGCAGAAGAGAGATGAACACTGAAGCTTTCTTT.

This clone was counted ten times or more. The rearrangement joins TRBV7-9 to TRBJ2-3; 9 bases are shared with TRBD2. Trimming cost V 7 bases and J 6 bases; bases outside gene matches: 14. This CDR3 is built from 16 residues. Germline V CDR1 and CDR2: SEHNR, FQNEAQ (reference sequence). CDR3 region: CASTLRTSARPDTQYF. The CDR3, as DNA: TGTGCCAGCACCTTGAGGACTAGCGCTCGACCGGATACGCAGTATTTT.

In its sample, this clone was seen a few times. J is TRBJ2-3 and V is TRBV9; 7 bases line up with TRBD1. Germline CDR1 reads SGDLS; CDR2 reads YYNGEE. Trimming cost V 4 bases and J 0 bases; bases outside gene matches: 20. The CDR3 contains 20 residues. This CDR3 is CASSPRTRQGRVSSTDTQYF. The CDR3 DNA sequence: TGTGCCAGCAGCCCCCGAACCCGACAGGGCCGAGTTAGCAGCACAGATACGCAGTATTTT.

The table lists this clone with a few counts. The rearrangement uses TRBV11-3 and TRBJ2-3, with D uncertain. The CDR3 contains 13 residues. From germline, CDR1 is SGHNT and CDR2 YENEEA. The V gene lost 4 bases and the J gene lost 2 bases, with 7 bases spanning the gap. The CDR3 DNA reads as TGTGCCAGCAGCTCTCGACCCACAGATACGCAGTATTTT. Encoded protein: CASSSRPTDTQYF.

This chain connects TRBV7-3 to TRBJ2-7; D remains ambiguous. The CDR3 covers 14 residues. Germline values: CDR1 SGHTA, CDR2 FQGTGA. V gave up 5 bases and J gave up 0 bases, with 11 bases separating them. CDR3 residues: CASSPSRSSYEQYF. CDR3 nucleotides: TGTGCCAGCAGCCCTTCACGTAGCTCCTACGAGCAGTACTTC.

V is TRBV7-9 and J is TRBJ2-2; D possibly corresponds to TRBD1 (5 bases). CDR1 and CDR2 (germline): SEHNR, FQNEAQ (reference sequence). V was shortened by 6 bases and J by 2 bases, with 19 bases between the two germline ends. The CDR3 loop spans 17 amino acids. CDR3 sequence reads: CASSSRLGQGNTGELFF. The CDR3 DNA reads as TGTGCCAGCAGTTCCCGTCTGGGGCAGGGCAACACCGGGGAGCTGTTTTTT.

This clone has more than one count but fewer than ten. The chain has TRBV25-1 and TRBJ2-3; D uncertain. The germline V gene has CDR1 MGHDK and CDR2 SYGVNS. V dropped 5 bases and J dropped 2 bases, with 2 bases sitting between them. The CDR3 spans 11 residues. This CDR3 is CASSLTDTQYF. CDR3 sequence (DNA): TGTGCCAGCAGTCTCACAGATACGCAGTATTTT.

This chain links TRBV27 with TRBJ1-6; D not certain. CDR3 length equals 13 residues. Germline V lookup: CDR1 MNHEY, CDR2 SMNVEV (reference sequence). Deletions cut 6 bases from V and 10 bases from J, with 13 bases between. CDR3 sequence (DNA): TGTGCCAGCAGGAAACAGCCTGGGTCACCCCTCCACTTT. It is translated as CASRKQPGSPLHF.

The chain is built from TRBV5-1 and TRBJ1-1; weak D call: TRBD1 (5 bases). Germline V CDR1 and CDR2: SGHRS, YFSETQ. The CDR3 is 16 residues long. V was cut by 5 bases and J by 1 base, with 18 bases left in between. The DNA of the CDR3 is TGCGCCAGCAGGCCCGCTTGGGGCGGACAGAACACTGAAGCTTTCTTT. Amino acid sequence: CASRPAWGGQNTEAFF.

About this clone itself: The sample holds other DNA sequences that translate to the same CDR3. V and J are TRBV19 and TRBJ2-2; 7 nucleotides agree with TRBD1. CDR1 is LNHDA, CDR2 SQIVND, per germline (reference sequence). The CDR3 is 15 amino acids. V lost 1 base, J lost 1 base, and 0 bases stayed unmatched. CDR3 amino acids: CASSIGTGNTGELFF. The DNA of the CDR3 is TGTGCCAGTAGTATAGGGACAGGGAACACCGGGGAGCTGTTTTTT.

This clone was seen a handful of times. The V and J genes are TRBV7-2 and TRBJ2-7, with 7 bases matching TRBD2. The trim removed 5 bases at V and 3 bases at J, leaving 13 bases unmatched. Germline V lookup: CDR1 SGHTA, CDR2 FQGNSA. This CDR3 has 16 residues. CDR3: CASSRGEAGSGYEQYF. Written as DNA, the CDR3 is TGTGCCAGCAGCCGGGGGGAAGCGGGGTCCGGCTACGAGCAGTACTTC.

This clone was seen a handful of times. This rearrangement joins TRBV21-1 to TRBJ2-1; the table calls TRBD1, which could not be checked here. TRBV21-1 is shown as a pseudogene. The CDR3 loop spans 21 amino acids. CDR3 coding DNA: TGTGCCAGCAGCACCCCAGGCCCGGGACAGAATATGGCGAGCTCCTACAATGAGCAGTTCTTC. Translation: CASSTPGPGQNMASSYNEQFF.

Of note for this clone: Other DNA variants within this sample encode the same CDR3. The chain carries TRBV20-1 and TRBJ2-3; D uncertain. Per germline, CDR1 DFQATT and CDR2 SNEGSKA (reference sequence). The CDR3 length is 10 residues. With 6 bases removed from V and 5 bases from J, the gap between germline ends came to 6 bases. The CDR3 here is CSASRDTQYF. As DNA, the CDR3 is TGCAGTGCAAGCCGAGATACGCAGTATTTT.